This TCR beta chain came from a study of blood T cell repertoires in COVID-19. On the study more broadly: Samples of COVID-19 (acute and convalescent) were obtained from the United States, Italy and Spain. Sample material is recorded as cDNA or gDNA derived from T cells, B-cell-depleted T cells, or PBMCs.

Per the authors' pipeline: By means of reference gene primer amplification, nucleated cell counts were estimated. Clones were read by immunoSEQ multiplex PCR, and TCRdb kept only the in-frame ones, dropping some. The V and J calls and the clone size are those of that table, but D and trimming were determined from the DNA. The sample includes some 170,000 clones, over 70% of them seen just once. Germline CDR1 and CDR2: SGHRS and YFSETQ. This CDR3 contains 13 residues. Trimming left V 5 bases short and J 1 base short, with 9 bases between. The sequence was obtained from a man in his sixties or seventies with acute or convalescent COVID-19. The sequenced sample consisted of peripheral blood. This chain joins TRBV5-1 and TRBJ1-1; D not resolved. CDR3 DNA: TGCGCCAGCAGGGAACAGTGGAACACTGAAGCTTTCTTT. This codes for CASREQWNTEAFF.